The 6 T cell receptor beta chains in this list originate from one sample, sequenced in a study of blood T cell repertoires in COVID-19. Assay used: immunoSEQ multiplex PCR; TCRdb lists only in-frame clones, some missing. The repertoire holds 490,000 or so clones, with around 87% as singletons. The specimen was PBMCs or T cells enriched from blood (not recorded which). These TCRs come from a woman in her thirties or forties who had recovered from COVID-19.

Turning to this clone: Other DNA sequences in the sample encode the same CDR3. The CDR3 is CASSPTGYNQPQHF. CDR3 DNA: TGTGCCAGCAGTCCCACAGGGTACAATCAGCCCCAGCATTTT. The chain links TRBV27 to TRBJ1-5; weak D call: TRBD1 (6 bases). The CDR3 is made up of 14 amino acids. Trimming took 5 bases from V and 3 from J, leaving 11 bases between them. Per the germline V gene, CDR1 is MNHEY and CDR2 is SMNVEV (reference sequence).

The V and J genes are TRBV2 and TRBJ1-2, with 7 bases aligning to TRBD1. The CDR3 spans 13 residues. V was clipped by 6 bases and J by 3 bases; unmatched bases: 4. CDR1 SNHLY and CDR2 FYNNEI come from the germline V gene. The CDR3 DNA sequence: TGTGCCAGCAGGAGACAGGGTTACTATGGCTACACCTTC. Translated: CASRRQGYYGYTF. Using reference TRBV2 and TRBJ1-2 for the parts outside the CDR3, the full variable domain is EPEVTQTPSHQVTQMGQEVILRCVPISNHLYFYWYRQILGQKVEFLVSFYNNEISEKSEIFDDQFSVERPDGSNFTLKIRSTKLEDSAMYFCASRRQGYYGYTFGSGTRLTVV.

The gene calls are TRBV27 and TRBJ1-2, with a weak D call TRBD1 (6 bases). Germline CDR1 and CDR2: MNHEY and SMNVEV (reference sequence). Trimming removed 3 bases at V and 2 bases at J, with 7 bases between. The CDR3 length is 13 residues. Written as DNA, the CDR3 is TGTGCCAGCAGTTTTGGGGGCAACTATGGCTACACCTTC. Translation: CASSFGGNYGYTF.

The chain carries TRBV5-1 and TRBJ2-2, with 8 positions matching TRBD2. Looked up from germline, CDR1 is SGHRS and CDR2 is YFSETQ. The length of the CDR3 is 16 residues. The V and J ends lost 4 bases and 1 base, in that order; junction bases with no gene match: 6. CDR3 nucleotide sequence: TGCGCCAGCAGCCCCCCGGGGGGGAGGAACACCGGGGAGCTGTTTTTT. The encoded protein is CASSPPGGRNTGELFF.

CDR3 DNA sequence: TGTGCCAGCAGCTTATCGGGGAATGAAAAACTGTTTTTT. As protein: CASSLSGNEKLFF. This sequence joins TRBV7-9 and TRBJ1-4; D unclear. The V gene lost 2 bases and the J gene lost 5 bases, with 6 bases spanning the gap. Germline V gene data show CDR1 as SEHNR and CDR2 as FQNEAQ (reference sequence). This CDR3 is 13 amino acids long.

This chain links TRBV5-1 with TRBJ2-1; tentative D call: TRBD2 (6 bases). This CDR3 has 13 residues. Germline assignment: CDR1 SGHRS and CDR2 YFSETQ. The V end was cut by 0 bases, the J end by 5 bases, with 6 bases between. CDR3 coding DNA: TGCGCCAGCAGCTTGGGACTAGACAATGAGCAGTTCTTC. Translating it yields CASSLGLDNEQFF. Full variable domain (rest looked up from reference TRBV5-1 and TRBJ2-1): KAGVTQTPRYLIKTRGQQVTLSCSPISGHRSVSWYQQTPGQGLQFLFEYFSETQRNKGNFPGRFSGRQFSNSRSEMNVSTLELGDSALYLCASSLGLDNEQFFGPGTRLTVL.